The present TCR beta chain was sequenced within a study of Ad26.COV2.S vaccination and SARS-CoV-2 variants. Looking at the study overall: Recipients of Ad26.COV2.S got it intramuscularly, once or twice 56 days apart.

Study-level results: Assessments of TCR breadth and depth may have underestimated the total T cell responses.

The repertoire was sequenced with immunoSEQ multiplex PCR; TCRdb's copy has only in-frame clones and lacks some. Among about 440,000 clones listed, about 90% were seen once. A single count supports this clone. Its antigen remains unknown. CDR1 is SGHDN and CDR2 is FVKESK in the germline V gene. V was trimmed by 1 base and J by 5 bases, leaving 20 bases between them. CDR3 length: 17 amino acids. The treatment denotes: around 19 received Ad26.COV2.S at low or high dose, single or two shots; about 5 received placebo; per-sample allocation not given. The samples were gathered on day 63 after the first injection of vaccine or placebo. What was given as vaccine was an Ad26 vector encoding Wuhan-strain SARS-CoV-2 spike.

The sequence derives from a person aged 18-65 years who received the Ad26.COV2.S COVID-19 vaccine or a placebo. The sequences come from peripheral blood, collected in a trial of Ad26.COV2.S vaccine versus placebo. This chain connects TRBV14 to TRBJ2-5; weak D call: TRBD1 (6 bases). CDR3 amino acids: CASSQGWAGAFWETQYF. In DNA form, the CDR3 reads TGTGCCAGCAGCCAAGGCTGGGCAGGGGCTTTTTGGGAGACCCAGTACTTC.